The 8 T cell receptor beta chains listed next were all sequenced from one sample in a study of blood T cells in healthy people across ages. Next came a second PCR, run for roughly 6 to 11 cycles, which used a sample-barcoded 5' primer along with a J-beta primer mix. MiXCR, run by TCRdb on the 5' RACE reads, gives a single entry per CDR3 protein. The table records about 800,000 distinct CDR3 sequences, around a quarter of them present only once. The same specimen was also included in a second study, on T cells of mothers and their children.

Source material: blood. The receptors derive from a boy aged 5-17 years in good health.

There are a few counts of this clonotype. This chain connects TRBV7-2 to TRBJ1-4; TRBD1 agrees at 11 bases. This CDR3 comprises 16 residues. Looked up from germline, CDR1 is SGHTA and CDR2 is FQGNSA. V dropped 3 bases and J dropped 10; count of bases not matched to a gene: 10. The CDR3 loop reads CASSFSGQGARGKLFF. DNA for the CDR3: TGTGCCAGCAGCTTTTCAGGACAGGGGGCGCGAGGAAAACTGTTTTTT.

The chain uses TRBV20-1 and TRBJ2-5; a possible D gene is TRBD1 (5 bases). V lost 5 bases and J 4 bases, leaving 14 bases between the germline ends. The CDR3 covers 13 residues. Germline lookup yields CDR1 DFQATT and CDR2 SNEGSKA (reference sequence). The CDR3 reads CSASPGATETQYF. CDR3 nucleotides: TGCAGTGCTTCCCCTGGGGCAACAGAGACCCAGTACTTC.

This clonotype was observed a few times. This rearrangement joins TRBV2 to TRBJ2-1, with unresolved D. Germline CDR1 reads SNHLY; CDR2 reads FYNNEI. The CDR3 spans 16 residues. V lost 3 bases, J lost 0 bases, and 12 bases lay in between. CDR3 DNA: TGTGCCAGCAGTGATCTTATGGCGAGCTCCTACAATGAGCAGTTCTTC. Translating it yields CASSDLMASSYNEQFF.

This clonotype turned up a few times. This could be a read error, since a much larger clone is one nucleotide away. The chain employs TRBV7-2 and TRBJ1-2; tentative D call: TRBD1 (5 bases). The CDR3 runs to 14 residues. Germline V gives CDR1 SGHTA, CDR2 FQGNSA. The CDR3 loop reads CAGSFFRDNYGYTF. The CDR3 DNA reads TGTGCCGGCAGCTTTTTCCGGGACAACTATGGCTACACCTTC.

V and J are TRBV3-1 and TRBJ1-4, with TRBD1 matching over 7 bases. The CDR3 spans 15 residues. Unmatched junction bases numbered 6, after V lost 2 bases and J lost 6 bases. CDR1 is LGHDT, CDR2 YNNKEL, per germline (reference sequence). Here the CDR3 reads CASSQNRGSDEKLFF. CDR3 bases: TGTGCCAGCAGCCAAAACAGGGGTTCGGATGAAAAACTGTTTTTT.

In its sample, this clonotype was seen a few times. V and J are TRBV4-1 and TRBJ1-1; D unresolved. The CDR3 contains 13 residues. Looked up from germline, CDR1 is MGHRA and CDR2 is YSYEKL. V lost 1 base and J lost 2, with 5 bases in between. This CDR3 is CASSQVHNTEAFF. The CDR3 nucleotides read TGCGCCAGCAGCCAAGTCCATAACACTGAAGCTTTCTTT.

V gene TRBV5-4 combines with J gene TRBJ2-7; 7 nucleotides line up with TRBD1. Trimming cost V 4 bases and J 3 bases; bases outside gene matches: 10. Germline values: CDR1 SGHNT, CDR2 YYREEE (reference sequence). The CDR3 length is 15 residues. The DNA of the CDR3 is TGTGCCAGCAGCGCACTCCGGACAGGTATCTACGAGCAGTACTTC. This encodes CASSALRTGIYEQYF.

About this clonotype: Sequence at one end of the junction differs from germline and may be a read error. The J gene is TRBJ1-2, the V gene TRBV7-8, with 7 nucleotides matching TRBD1. The CDR3 has 14 residues. Germline CDR1 and CDR2: SGHVS and FQNEAQ. The CDR3 bases are TGTGCCAGCGGCTTAGAGACAGGGAACTATGGCTACACCTTC. Translating gives CASGLETGNYGYTF.